The next 21 T cell receptor beta chains were all read from a single sample in a study of OX40 agonist ivuxolimab in advanced cancers. Some clones are missing from TCRdb's copy, which holds only in-frame ones; the method was immunoSEQ multiplex PCR. Of tens of thousands of clones listed, 70% to 90% are singletons. The input for sequencing was CD4+ or CD8+ T cells sorted from blood, taken in a trial of the OX40 agonist ivuxolimab. These receptor sequences come from an adult with an advanced solid tumor such as melanoma, head and neck, liver or kidney cancer.

This chain connects TRBV6-6 to TRBJ2-3; weak D call: TRBD1 (6 bases). CDR3 length: 15 amino acids. V lost 6 bases and J lost 5, with 18 bases in between. From germline, CDR1 is MNHNY and CDR2 SVGAGI (reference sequence). The DNA for the CDR3 is TGTGCCAGCAGACGGACAACTGGGACACAAGATACGCAGTATTTT. It specifies CASRRTTGTQDTQYF.

The genes are TRBV7-2 and TRBJ1-2, with D perhaps TRBD1 (6 bases). The CDR3 length is 15 residues. CDR1 is SGHTA, CDR2 FQGNSA, per germline. Trimming took 1 base from V and 4 from J, leaving 13 bases between them. The CDR3 bases are TGTGCCAGCAGCTTAGTGGCAGGGGCTAGCTATGGCTACACCTTC. Its protein product is CASSLVAGASYGYTF.

CDR3 region: CASRTGQPEAFF. CDR3 coding DNA: TGTGCCAGCAGAACCGGACAGCCTGAAGCTTTCTTT. This chain connects TRBV28 to TRBJ1-1; possible D gene TRBD1, 6 bases. This CDR3 has 12 residues. Trimming took off 6 bases at V and 6 bases at J, with 11 bases between the two ends. From germline, CDR1 is MDHEN and CDR2 SYDVKM. The full variable domain, in which reference TRBV28 and TRBJ1-1 provide the parts outside the CDR3, is DVKVTQSSRYLVKRTGEKVFLECVQDMDHENMFWYRQDPGLGLRLIYFSYDVKMKEKGDIPEGYSVSREKKERFSLILESASTNQTSMYLCASRTGQPEAFFGQGTRLTVV.

The chain couples TRBV6-1 to TRBJ2-7, with D possibly TRBD1 on 5 matching bases. CDR1 is MNHNS and CDR2 is SASEGT in the germline V gene. The CDR3 has 14 residues. Between the trimmed V and J ends, which lost 7 bases and 6 bases, there was a span of 19 bases. Here the CDR3 DNA reads TGTGCCAGCACCTGGGCAGGGAACCGTTTCGAGCAGTACTTC. Translation gives CASTWAGNRFEQYF.

The V and J genes are TRBV15 and TRBJ2-2; 7 nucleotides match TRBD1. After removal of 6 bases from V and 5 bases from J, the junction contained 9 bases not matched to a gene. The CDR3 contains 15 residues. Germline V gene sequence: CDR1 LNHNV, CDR2 YYDKDF (reference sequence). Written as DNA, the CDR3 is TGTGCCACCAGGAGTCCGGGACAGCCAACCGGGGAGCTGTTTTTT. Protein sequence: CATRSPGQPTGELFF.

The chain uses TRBV25-1 and TRBJ2-5; no clear D gene. Trimming took off 3 bases at V and 5 bases at J, with 16 bases between the two ends. Germline lookup yields CDR1 MGHDK and CDR2 SYGVNS. CDR3 size: 15 residues. The CDR3 DNA is TGTGCCAGCAGTGATCCTAAAGACCGTTTGGAGACCCAGTACTTC. It is translated as CASSDPKDRLETQYF.

The chain joins TRBV15 to TRBJ2-3; 13 bases agree with TRBD2. Germline V CDR1 and CDR2: LNHNV, YYDKDF (reference sequence). The trim removed 4 bases at V and 5 bases at J, leaving 6 bases unmatched. CDR3 size: 16 residues. CDR3 nucleotides: TGTGCCACCAGCACCACTAGCGGGAGGGCCAGAGATACGCAGTATTTT. It codes for CATSTTSGRARDTQYF.

This chain links TRBV11-2 with TRBJ2-7, with no clear D. CDR1 SGHAT and CDR2 FQNNGV come from the germline V gene. V was shortened by 1 base and J by 6 bases, with 13 bases between the two germline ends. The CDR3 covers 14 residues. CDR3 nucleotides: TGTGCCAGCAGCTTAGGACCTACCTCCGCCGAGCAGTACTTC. Its protein product is CASSLGPTSAEQYF.

This clone was found once. The J gene is TRBJ2-7, the V gene TRBV7-9; the D call may be TRBD1 or TRBD2 (5 bases each). Looked up from germline, CDR1 is SEHNR and CDR2 is FQNEAQ (reference sequence). Trimming took 2 bases from V and 3 from J, leaving 8 bases between them. The CDR3 is 13 amino acids. CDR3 residues: CASSLPGSYEQYF. The CDR3 DNA sequence: TGTGCCAGCAGCTTACCAGGGAGCTACGAGCAGTACTTC.

The chain recombines TRBV30 with TRBJ2-3; 8 bases are a match to TRBD2. The CDR3 loop spans 14 amino acids. Germline trimming cut 5 bases from V and 11 bases from J; bases unmatched to any gene: 15. The V gene's germline CDR1 is GTSNPN and CDR2 SVGIG (reference sequence). CDR3 loop: CAWRPGGLAMKQYF. The CDR3 DNA is TGTGCCTGGCGCCCGGGGGGGCTCGCGATGAAGCAGTATTTT.

This clone is a singleton in its sample. CDR3 nucleotides: TGTGCCAGCAGCGTAGACCACAGGGGCAATCAGCCCCAGCATTTT. Translated, it gives CASSVDHRGNQPQHF. The rearrangement links TRBV9 to TRBJ1-5; a weak D match, TRBD1 (6 bases). V dropped 0 bases and J dropped 2 bases, with 9 bases sitting between them. This CDR3 region has 15 residues. The germline CDR1 and CDR2 sequences are SGDLS and YYNGEE.

V is TRBV12-5 and J is TRBJ2-3; D might be TRBD2 (5 bases). Trimming removed 5 bases from V and 8 bases from J, with 11 bases in between. Per the germline V gene, CDR1 is LGHNT and CDR2 is FRNRAP. The CDR3 runs to 12 residues. CDR3 bases: TGTGCTAGTGGTCTTAGTAGCGTTACGCAGTATTTT. It is translated as CASGLSSVTQYF.

The chain carries TRBV19 and TRBJ1-2; 11 bases match TRBD1. The CDR3 is made up of 14 amino acids. Unmatched junction bases numbered 4, after V lost 6 bases and J lost 4 bases. The germline V gene has CDR1 LNHDA and CDR2 SQIVND (reference sequence). The CDR3 region is CASRGQGEVYGYTF. The DNA for the CDR3 is TGTGCCAGTAGGGGACAGGGGGAAGTCTATGGCTACACCTTC.

This chain connects TRBV2 to TRBJ2-7; 11 bases align to TRBD1. The CDR3 covers 14 residues. Trimming cost V 5 bases and J 7 bases; bases outside gene matches: 7. The germline V gene encodes CDR1 SNHLY and CDR2 FYNNEI. CDR3 in DNA: TGTGCCAGCAGTTGGGACAGGGGGACTCGGGAGCAGTACTTC. It yields the protein CASSWDRGTREQYF. The variable domain in full, completed from reference TRBV2 and TRBJ2-7, reads EPEVTQTPSHQVTQMGQEVILRCVPISNHLYFYWYRQILGQKVEFLVSFYNNEISEKSEIFDDQFSVERPDGSNFTLKIRSTKLEDSAMYFCASSWDRGTREQYFGPGTRLTVT.

The chain joins TRBV30 to TRBJ1-6, with unresolved D. CDR3 length: 15 amino acids. V was pared by 3 bases and J by 0 bases, with 9 bases between. CDR1 and CDR2 from the germline V gene are GTSNPN and SVGIG (reference sequence). The CDR3 DNA follows: TGTGCCTGGAGCGCTTTAGTCTCCTATAATTCACCCCTCCACTTT. Amino acids: CAWSALVSYNSPLHF.

The chain combines TRBV5-4 with TRBJ2-7; tentative D call: TRBD2 (6 bases). The CDR3 length is 13 residues. V lost 4 bases to trimming and J lost 4 bases, with 12 bases between them. Germline-derived CDR1 and CDR2 are SGHNT and YYREEE (reference sequence). The CDR3 loop is CASSPAGRYEQYF. The CDR3 nucleotides read TGTGCCAGCAGCCCCGCGGGACGTTACGAGCAGTACTTC.

This sequence joins TRBV7-2 and TRBJ1-5; D uncertain. V was cut by 3 bases and J by 0 bases, with 9 bases left in between. CDR1 SGHTA and CDR2 FQGNSA come from the germline V gene. The CDR3 spans 15 residues. CDR3 sequence reads: CASSFVGYSNQPQHF. CDR3 bases: TGTGCCAGCAGCTTCGTTGGGTATAGCAATCAGCCCCAGCATTTT. The full variable domain, in which reference TRBV7-2 and TRBJ1-5 provide the parts outside the CDR3, is GAGVSQSPSNKVTEKGKDVELRCDPISGHTALYWYRQSLGQGLEFLIYFQGNSAPDKSGLPSDRFSAERTGGSVSTLTIQRTQQEDSAVYLCASSFVGYSNQPQHFGDGTRLSIL.

The V and J genes are TRBV6-1 and TRBJ2-7, with 10 bases that match TRBD1. This CDR3 is built from 16 residues. The V gene end was trimmed by 0 bases and the J gene end by 6 bases; junction bases not matched to a gene: 8. Germline V gene lookup returns CDR1 MNHNS and CDR2 SASEGT. CDR3 coding DNA: TGTGCCAGCAGTGAAGCGCAGGGGACAGGGGCGAGCGAGCAGTACTTC. Residues: CASSEAQGTGASEQYF.

This chain links TRBV11-2 with TRBJ2-1, with TRBD2 matching over 8 bases. The CDR3 length is 14 residues. Germline V lookup: CDR1 SGHAT, CDR2 FQNNGV. With 3 bases clipped from V and 3 bases from J, the junction kept 1 base outside the gene matches. In DNA, the CDR3 is TGTGCCAGCAGCTTCGGGGGGGTCTACAATGAGCAGTTCTTC. It is translated as CASSFGGVYNEQFF.

This clone was found a few times. The chain employs TRBV7-2 and TRBJ2-7; D is unclear. This CDR3 contains 16 residues. Germline CDR1 SGHTA, CDR2 FQGNSA. V was cut by 1 base and J by 0 bases, with 13 bases left in between. The CDR3 coding sequence is TGTGCCAGCAGCTTAGTAGGGATTTGGAGCTCCTACGAGCAGTACTTC. It encodes CASSLVGIWSSYEQYF.

The chain links TRBV30 to TRBJ1-1; 12 nucleotides line up with TRBD1. The germline V gene has CDR1 GTSNPN and CDR2 SVGIG (reference sequence). CDR3 length: 16 amino acids. The junction had 8 bases not matched to a gene; V was cut back by 3 bases and J by 3 bases. The CDR3 sequence is CAWSAGTGGLDTEAFF. DNA of the CDR3: TGTGCCTGGAGCGCCGGGACAGGGGGCCTGGACACTGAAGCTTTCTTT.